This paragraph covers one TCR beta chain sequence. Its antigen is still unknown. The input lacks base qualities; no much larger clone sits a single base away. The entry originates in a study of T cell responses to AZD1222 COVID-19 vaccine (dated by TCRdb to the early 2020s). Concerning the study at large: AZD1222 recipients with second doses at about 4 weeks or about 12 weeks were pooled, because spike-specific TCR depth and breadth did not differ between schedules. Trial participants were enrolled by age into subgroups of 18-55, 56-69 and 70-plus years, and around 150, 28 and 57 TCR-sequenced participants, respectively, were included in these subgroups. A total of around 240 trial participants underwent TCR sequencing, of whom approximately 200 had received two doses of AZD1222 and roughly 26 had received two doses of the MenACWY control vaccine.

Relative to germline, V is 4 bases shorter and J is 3 bases shorter, with 26 bases between their ends. The CDR3, cysteine through phenylalanine, is 19 amino acids long. The retained sequence is limited to the CDR3, 57 bases, with the frame set at the first base. Overall study results and their limits: Reportedly, close to half of the unique spike-specific TCRs recognized epitopes lying outside the regions that are mutated in the B.1.351 and B.1.1.7 variants. In the small 56-69-year group, the increase in depth fell short of significance, most likely because of low power. The whole spike protein was spanned by vaccine-associated CD4 TCRs, and dominant responses were seen in regions 160-218 and 743-854. Conclusions about previously exposed vaccinees were limited because only six AZD1222 recipients were SARS-CoV-2 seropositive at baseline. After two AZD1222 doses, spike-specific TCR breadth and depth were significantly higher than at day 0 and than in MenACWY recipients. Because no day 14 peak-response samples were available, repertoires were characterized only after the peak T cell response. Participants were mostly white British, with more females than males. The authors suggested clonal diversity may have been underestimated.

The CDR3 regions of human TCRbeta chains were analyzed by immunosequencing. The authors processed their data as follows. Repertoire TCRs were checked for matches against a reference library of SARS-CoV-2-specific TCRs that had been generated using the MIRA antigen-specificity platform. Breadth was defined as the fraction of unique TCRs that were SARS-CoV-2-associated, and depth was defined as the fraction of total T cells that were SARS-CoV-2-associated. Using the MIRA data, every spike-specific TCR was mapped to the spike region that the TCR reacted to and assigned to either a CD4 or a CD8 class. Log10-transformed breadth and depth values were compared by one-way ANOVA with Sidak's multiple comparisons tests. TCRdb's version of the immuneACCESS table is confined to in-frame rearrangements and falls short of the full clone set. An unresolved V gene accounts for under half of the shortfall where checked; the remainder is of unknown origin. V and J calls and clone size follow that table, whereas D and trimming were derived from the DNA. The sample table holds roughly 83,000 clones, of which around 86% were seen once. Over 8% of the sample comes from the top ten.

The time point tag for this specimen amounts to: baseline before first vaccination. Vaccinee samples came from UK trials COV001 and COV002, including a single-blind randomized controlled phase 2/3 trial of AZD1222 (ChAdOx1 nCoV-19) in healthy adults. For TCRbeta chain sequencing, PBMC samples from trial participants were taken at day 0 and at day 28 after the second dose. The source was peripheral blood, collected on day 0 of AZD1222 vaccination. The clonotype comes from an adult in good health. Here the chain combines TRBV5-3 and TRBJ1-5; the D gene is perhaps TRBD1, on 6 matching bases. TRBV5-3 is filed as an ORF, its function uncertain. The CDR3 protein is CARSRTTQGRFYTNQPQHF. The nucleotides read TGTGCCAGAAGCCGCACCACCCAGGGGCGCTTCTATACCAATCAGCCCCAGCATTTT.